The sequence of this T cell receptor (beta chain) was determined in a study of T cells in Graves' hyperthyroidism and ophthalmopathy. Study findings and constraints: Ophthalmopathy was model-predicted a median about 6.9 months pre-onset.

This clonotype was observed at least ten times. The antigen remains unidentified. Investigators excluded patients with uncontrolled infection, other autoimmune disease, pregnancy or lactation. Each diagnosis was grounded in clinical symptoms, serum thyroxine and TRAb, thyroid ultrasound, and orbital computed tomography. The PBMCs had their origin in around 10 ml of fresh peripheral blood. RNA transcripts provided the source from which TCR beta CDR3 regions were amplified. The primer set for the first-round RT-PCR of the TCR CDR3 was HTBI. In TCRdb, the multiplex PCR reads were re-called with MiXCR into one record per CDR3 protein. This repertoire shows about 260,000 distinct CDR3 sequences, about 20% found once; its top ten account for about 60%. Trimming shortened V by 6 bases and J by 5 bases, and 20 bases separated the two germline ends. Germline lookup yields CDR1 SQVTM and CDR2 ANQGSEA. The CDR3 runs to 15 residues.

The chain recombines TRBV29-1 with TRBJ2-1, with D unresolved. The TCR sequence derives from a man in his thirties or forties with Graves' ophthalmopathy. Sequences were obtained from blood. DNA of the CDR3: TGCAGCGTAGATTCCCCCGAGAAAGCTGACAATGAGCAGTTCTTC. Its protein product is CSVDSPEKADNEQFF.